Each of the 18 T cell receptor beta chains below was sequenced from the same sample in a study of T-cell memory formation after mild COVID-19. TCRdb re-derived calls from the 5' RACE reads in MiXCR, one entry per CDR3 protein. Of some 210,000 distinct CDR3 sequences listed, roughly 27% are singletons. The sequenced material came from PBMCs or a T cell subset sorted from them (not recorded which). These receptors all come from an adult woman who had mild COVID-19 (a few samples of this study predate the infection). Cell type and time point are not known.

This chain uses TRBV12-3 or TRBV12-4 with TRBJ2-7; D not resolved. Trimming cost V 5 bases and J 7 bases, with 15 bases left between them. CDR3 length: 13 residues. The CDR3 region is CASSPRAAWEQYF. CDR3 DNA: TGTGCCAGCAGTCCCCGGGCCGCCTGGGAGCAGTACTTC.

This clonotype came up a few times. The chain carries TRBV5-6 and TRBJ1-6; 7 bases line up with TRBD1. V lost 5 bases to trimming and J lost 10 bases; unmatched junction nucleotides: 12. Germline CDR1 is SGHDT and CDR2 is YYEEEE. CDR3 length equals 15 residues. DNA of the CDR3: TGTGCCAGCAGTCGGACAGGCCTCTGGAGGTCACCCCTCCACTTT. This codes for CASSRTGLWRSPLHF.

The chain recombines TRBV16 with TRBJ1-5, with TRBD1 as a possible D gene (6 bases). The germline V gene has CDR1 KGHSY and CDR2 FQNENV. Trimming removed 0 bases from V and 7 bases from J, with 13 bases in between. The CDR3 length is 15 residues. The CDR3 here is CASSQSRDINQPQHF. CDR3 coding DNA: TGTGCCAGCAGCCAATCTCGGGACATAAACCAGCCCCAGCATTTT.

The gene calls are TRBV7-9 and TRBJ1-1; no definite D call. V lost 2 bases and J 6 bases, leaving 7 bases between the germline ends. Germline V CDR1 and CDR2: SEHNR, FQNEAQ (reference sequence). CDR3 size: 12 residues. This chain's CDR3 is CASSLFGSEAFF. Here the CDR3 DNA reads TGTGCCAGCAGCTTATTTGGCTCTGAAGCTTTCTTT. Full variable domain (outside the CDR3, taken from reference TRBV7-9 and TRBJ1-1): DTGVSQNPRHKITKRGQNVTFRCDPISEHNRLYWYRQTLGQGPEFLTYFQNEAQLEKSRLLSDRFSAERPKGSFSTLEIQRTEQGDSAMYLCASSLFGSEAFFGQGTRLTVV.

The rearrangement uses TRBV20-1 and TRBJ2-1; no definite D call. V was trimmed by 0 bases and J by 7 bases, leaving 19 bases between them. Germline V gene sequence: CDR1 DFQATT, CDR2 SNEGSKA (reference sequence). The CDR3 runs to 16 residues. The CDR3 protein is CSARDGGVSWPNEQFF. As DNA, the CDR3 is TGCAGTGCTAGAGATGGCGGAGTATCGTGGCCTAATGAGCAGTTCTTC.

The chain carries TRBV27 and TRBJ2-2, with 10 nucleotides matching TRBD1. Per germline, CDR1 MNHEY and CDR2 SMNVEV (reference sequence). The CDR3 sequence is 14 residues long. V shed 4 bases and J 6 bases; nucleotides not matched to a gene: 2. For the CDR3, the DNA is TGTGCCAGCAGTTCGGGACAGGGGCCCGGGGAGCTGTTTTTT. Amino acids: CASSSGQGPGELFF.

This clonotype was seen more than once but under ten times. This chain uses TRBV11-2 with TRBJ1-1; maybe TRBD1 (5 bases). This CDR3 has 17 amino acids. The ends were cut back, 7 bases at V and 0 bases at J, with 21 bases in the middle. Germline V CDR1 and CDR2: SGHAT, FQNNGV. CDR3 in DNA: TGTGCCAGCACCCCTGGGACCGGGAAGGGCATGAACACTGAAGCTTTCTTT. This translates into CASTPGTGKGMNTEAFF.

The chain uses TRBV12-3 or TRBV12-4 and TRBJ1-1; no clear D gene. The ends were cut back, 4 bases at V and 5 bases at J, with 11 bases in the middle. This CDR3 is 13 amino acids long. In DNA, the CDR3 is TGTGCCAGCAGTTCCCAGATCCGGACTGAAGCTTTCTTT. This sequence encodes CASSSQIRTEAFF.

This clonotype was seen only a few times. The chain has TRBV5-5 and TRBJ2-2; 11 bases agree with TRBD1. The germline gives CDR1 SGHKS, CDR2 YYEKEE (reference sequence). V gave up 5 bases and J gave up 6 bases; unmatched junction bases: 9. The CDR3 runs to 16 residues. The CDR3 nucleotides read TGTGCCAGCAGACGCGGACAGGGGGCAATTGCCGGGGAGCTGTTTTTT. It yields the protein CASRRGQGAIAGELFF.

The chain couples TRBV29-1 to TRBJ1-5, with 7 bases aligning to TRBD1. From germline, CDR1 is SQVTM and CDR2 ANQGSEA. The CDR3 extends over 15 amino acids. The V gene end was trimmed by 4 bases and the J gene end by 2 bases; junction bases not matched to a gene: 8. The CDR3 nucleotides read TGCAGCGTTGGAGTAGGGGGCAAGGGCAATCAGCCCCAGCATTTT. Protein: CSVGVGGKGNQPQHF.

This clonotype was counted only a few times. This chain uses TRBV7-6 with TRBJ2-7; 10 bases are shared with TRBD2. This CDR3 has 16 amino acids. Germline V gene sequence: CDR1 SGHVS, CDR2 FNYEAQ. V lost 5 bases and J lost 3; bases outside the gene matches: 10. The CDR3 coding sequence is TGTGCCAGCAGCCAAGTCAGAGCGGGGGGGCTCTACGAGCAGTACTTC. Residues: CASSQVRAGGLYEQYF.

The V and J genes are TRBV5-1 and TRBJ2-5; no reliable D call. The CDR3 consists of 14 residues. The V end lost 0 bases, the J end lost 1 base, and 7 bases lay between the germline ends. Germline V gene data show CDR1 as SGHRS and CDR2 as YFSETQ. The CDR3: CASSLVPGQETQYF. The CDR3 DNA reads as TGCGCCAGCAGCTTGGTACCGGGCCAAGAGACCCAGTACTTC.

The CDR3 sequence is CASSPRDSNQPQHF. The CDR3 nucleotides read TGTGCCAGCAGCCCCAGGGACAGCAATCAGCCCCAGCATTTT. The chain employs TRBV7-9 and TRBJ1-5; D is possibly TRBD1 (5 bases). CDR1 and CDR2 from the germline V gene are SEHNR and FQNEAQ (reference sequence). V lost 5 bases to trimming and J lost 1 base, with 9 bases between them. This CDR3 has 14 amino acids. The whole variable domain, filled in from reference TRBV7-9 and TRBJ1-5, reads DTGVSQNPRHKITKRGQNVTFRCDPISEHNRLYWYRQTLGQGPEFLTYFQNEAQLEKSRLLSDRFSAERPKGSFSTLEIQRTEQGDSAMYLCASSPRDSNQPQHFGDGTRLSIL.

V and J are TRBV4-1 and TRBJ2-7; 12 bases fit TRBD2. V lost 1 base and J lost 2; bases outside the gene matches: 0. Germline-derived CDR1 and CDR2 are MGHRA and YSYEKL. The CDR3 is 15 residues long. The CDR3 protein is CASSQGLAGAYEQYF. The CDR3 DNA reads TGCGCCAGCAGCCAAGGACTAGCGGGAGCCTACGAGCAGTACTTC.

J is TRBJ2-1 and V is TRBV15; D is unresolved. Germline CDR1 LNHNV, CDR2 YYDKDF (reference sequence). The length of the CDR3 is 10 residues. V was pared by 3 bases and J by 9 bases, with 3 bases between. CDR3 nucleotides: TGTGCCACCAGCAGCGGTGAGCAGTTCTTC. It yields the protein CATSSGEQFF. Full variable domain (rest looked up from reference TRBV15 and TRBJ2-1): DAMVIQNPRYQVTQFGKPVTLSCSQTLNHNVMYWYQQKSSQAPKLLFHYYDKDFNNEADTPDNFQSRRPNTSFCFLDIRSPGLGDTAMYLCATSSGEQFFGPGTRLTVL.

This clonotype was detected a few times. V is TRBV24-1 and J is TRBJ1-1; TRBD1 matches at 8 bases. J gave up 4 bases and V 3 bases, and 6 bases lay outside the gene matches. The CDR3 is made up of 15 amino acids. In germline, CDR1 is KGHDR, CDR2 SFDVKD. CDR3 nucleotides: TGTGCCACCAGTGATCGCGGACAGGGCGGCACTGAAGCTTTCTTT. Encoded protein: CATSDRGQGGTEAFF.

This chain joins TRBV2 and TRBJ2-7, with 7 bases fitting TRBD2. Trimming removed 8 bases from V and 2 bases from J; junction bases left unmatched: 6. Germline CDR1 SNHLY, CDR2 FYNNEI. The CDR3 contains 13 residues. CDR3 sequence reads: CASVREATYEQYF. CDR3 bases: TGTGCCAGCGTTCGGGAGGCAACCTACGAGCAGTACTTC.

The CDR3 loop reads CASSLAGSNYGYTF. The CDR3 DNA sequence: TGTGCCAGCAGCTTGGCAGGGTCTAACTATGGCTACACCTTC. J is TRBJ1-2 and V is TRBV5-5; D might be TRBD1 (5 bases). CDR1 is SGHKS and CDR2 is YYEKEE in the germline V gene (reference sequence). The germline V and J ends were trimmed by 0 bases and 0 bases, with 6 bases remaining between them. CDR3 length: 14 residues.